Listed below are T cell receptor beta chains from one sample, sequenced in a study of blood T cell repertoires in COVID-19. Sequencing was performed with immunoSEQ multiplex PCR; in TCRdb, only in-frame clones are kept and a portion is missing. This sample has about 410,000 clones; roughly 86% occur once, and the top ten carry 1.5% to 2%. Sequencing was carried out using PBMCs or T cells enriched from blood (not recorded which). These receptors were collected from a young woman who had recovered from COVID-19. CDR3s include the opening cysteine and the closing phenylalanine or tryptophan. D genes are given only for firm matches. The size entry is marked missing in some rows and otherwise reads once, few, many or a size class.

v_gene	j_gene	d_gene	abundance	CDR3aa	CDR3nt
TRBV7-2	TRBJ1-2	TRBD1	-	CASSPTGVHGYTF	TGTGCCAGCAGTCCGACAGGGGTCCATGGCTACACCTTC
TRBV2	TRBJ1-5	-	few	CASNRGAIADQPQHF	TGTGCCAGCAATAGAGGCGCTATAGCGGATCAGCCCCAGCATTTT
TRBV19	TRBJ2-1	TRBD1	once	CASTPGQGFRVPIEQFF	TGTGCCAGTACCCCGGGACAGGGTTTTAGGGTTCCTATTGAACAGTTCTTC
TRBV28	TRBJ2-2	-	-	CASSSSPSGSGELFF	TGTGCCAGCAGTTCCTCCCCGAGCGGGTCCGGGGAGCTGTTTTTT
TRBV7-9	TRBJ2-7	TRBD1	-	CASSLEPGQGAFYEQYF	TGTGCCAGCAGCTTAGAACCGGGACAGGGGGCTTTCTACGAGCAGTACTTC
TRBV3-1/TRBV3-2	TRBJ2-7	-	-	CASSPGSYEQYF	TGTGCCAGCAGCCCAGGGTCCTACGAGCAGTACTTC
TRBV2	TRBJ1-5	-	few	CASSENRAQPQHF	TGTGCCAGCAGTGAAAACAGGGCTCAGCCCCAGCATTTT
TRBV24-1	TRBJ2-1	-	-	CATSDLASERYNEQFF	TGTGCCACCAGTGATTTGGCTAGCGAACGCTACAATGAGCAGTTCTTC
TRBV18	TRBJ1-1	TRBD1	-	CASSPRTGTPEAFF	TGTGCCAGCTCACCACGGACAGGGACCCCTGAAGCTTTCTTT
TRBV13	TRBJ1-4	TRBD1	-	CASSRFQGANEKLFF	TGTGCCAGCAGCCGCTTCCAGGGGGCCAATGAAAAACTGTTTTTT
TRBV19	TRBJ1-2	-	-	CASSTLKQGPGYTF	TGTGCCAGTAGTACACTGAAACAGGGTCCTGGCTACACCTTC
TRBV9	TRBJ2-1	TRBD1	-	CASSGRPDRGWNEQFF	TGTGCCAGCAGCGGTAGACCGGACAGGGGATGGAATGAGCAGTTCTTC
TRBV19	TRBJ1-4	-	-	CASRGTGNEKLFF	TGTGCCAGCCGGGGGACGGGGAATGAAAAACTGTTTTTT
TRBV3-1/TRBV3-2	TRBJ2-7	TRBD2	-	CASSQGGITYEQYF	TGTGCCAGCAGCCAGGGGGGGATAACCTACGAGCAGTACTTC
TRBV2	TRBJ1-5	-	-	CASSEVAGVQPQHF	TGTGCCAGCAGTGAAGTCGCAGGGGTTCAGCCCCAGCATTTT
TRBV4-3	TRBJ1-3	TRBD1	-	CASSQATGQGVGNTIYF	TGCGCCAGCAGCCAAGCCACCGGACAGGGGGTGGGAAACACCATATATTTT
TRBV18	TRBJ2-5	-	-	CASSPAAGRGKETQYF	TGTGCCAGCTCACCAGCGGCGGGGAGAGGGAAAGAGACCCAGTACTTC
TRBV28	TRBJ1-1	-	-	CASSQMTGALIREAFF	TGTGCCAGCAGTCAGATGACAGGAGCCCTTATTAGGGAAGCTTTCTTT
TRBV11-2	TRBJ2-3	-	-	CASRSRVVTDTQYF	TGTGCCAGTCGATCCCGGGTGGTCACAGATACGCAGTATTTT
TRBV19	TRBJ2-5	TRBD1	-	CASSIGGQIRGQETQYF	TGTGCCAGTAGTATAGGGGGCCAGATCAGGGGGCAAGAGACCCAGTACTTC
TRBV27	TRBJ1-1	-	-	CASSFGLVNTEAFF	TGTGCCAGCAGTTTTGGGCTCGTGAACACTGAAGCTTTCTTT
TRBV19	TRBJ1-5	-	-	CASSMGRGGQPQHF	TGTGCCAGTAGTATGGGCAGGGGCGGACAGCCCCAGCATTTT
TRBV25-1	TRBJ1-2	-	once	CASSDGRPLSQGGYGYTF	TGTGCCAGCAGTGACGGACGGCCCTTATCTCAGGGTGGCTATGGCTACACCTTC
TRBV5-1	TRBJ2-7	-	-	CASSLDSTYEQYF	TGCGCCAGCAGCTTGGACAGTACCTACGAGCAGTACTTC
TRBV5-1	TRBJ1-4	TRBD1	-	CASSSGTGVEKLFF	TGCGCCAGCAGCTCTGGGACAGGGGTCGAAAAACTGTTTTTT
TRBV5-4	TRBJ1-5	-	-	CASSLDLTGVPQHF	TGTGCCAGCAGCCTAGACTTAACCGGGGTTCCCCAGCATTTT
TRBV3-1/TRBV3-2	TRBJ2-7	TRBD2	-	CASSSLAGGRNYEQYF	TGTGCCAGCAGCTCGCTAGCGGGGGGGCGGAACTACGAGCAGTACTTC
TRBV5-4	TRBJ2-5	TRBD2	-	CASSLAPPGGAQYF	TGTGCCAGCAGCTTGGCCCCTCCGGGAGGGGCCCAGTACTTC
TRBV19	TRBJ1-1	TRBD1	-	CASSIVRQGFEAFF	TGTGCCAGTAGTATAGTTAGACAGGGGTTTGAAGCTTTCTTT
TRBV6-5	TRBJ2-1	TRBD2	-	CASSGLAGGWNEQFF	TGTGCCAGCAGCGGACTAGCGGGAGGTTGGAATGAGCAGTTCTTC
TRBV7-2	TRBJ2-4	TRBD1	-	CASSLEGALGKNIQYF	TGTGCCAGCAGCCTTGAGGGGGCTCTTGGCAAAAACATTCAGTACTTC
TRBV5-4	TRBJ2-2	TRBD1	-	CASSLESRGRLGELFF	TGTGCCAGCAGCTTGGAGAGCAGGGGGCGCCTAGGGGAGCTGTTTTTT
TRBV4-1	TRBJ2-2	TRBD2	-	CASSHVGLSRTGELFF	TGCGCCAGCAGCCATGTGGGACTATCTCGAACCGGGGAGCTGTTTTTT
TRBV7-9	TRBJ1-6	TRBD1	-	CASSSGTGESPLHF	TGTGCCAGCAGCTCCGGGACAGGAGAATCACCCCTCCACTTT
TRBV24-1	TRBJ2-1	TRBD2	-	CATSGGTRRTYNEQFF	TGTGCCACCAGTGGCGGGACTAGGAGGACCTACAATGAGCAGTTCTTC
TRBV18	TRBJ1-6	-	-	CASSPIPPGDSPLHF	TGTGCCAGCTCACCGATCCCGCCGGGTGATTCACCCCTCCACTTT
TRBV4-2	TRBJ2-1	TRBD2	-	CASSQIAGESSNEQFF	TGTGCCAGCAGCCAAATAGCGGGGGAGTCCTCCAATGAGCAGTTCTTC
TRBV6-1	TRBJ1-1	-	-	CASSERRNTEAFF	TGTGCCAGCAGTGAAAGGAGAAACACTGAAGCTTTCTTT
TRBV7-2	TRBJ1-1	-	-	CASSLVGDRMEAFF	TGTGCCAGCAGCTTAGTGGGTGACAGGATGGAAGCTTTCTTT
TRBV5-1	TRBJ2-1	-	once	CASRTRDNEQFF	TGCGCCAGCAGGACCAGGGACAATGAGCAGTTCTTC